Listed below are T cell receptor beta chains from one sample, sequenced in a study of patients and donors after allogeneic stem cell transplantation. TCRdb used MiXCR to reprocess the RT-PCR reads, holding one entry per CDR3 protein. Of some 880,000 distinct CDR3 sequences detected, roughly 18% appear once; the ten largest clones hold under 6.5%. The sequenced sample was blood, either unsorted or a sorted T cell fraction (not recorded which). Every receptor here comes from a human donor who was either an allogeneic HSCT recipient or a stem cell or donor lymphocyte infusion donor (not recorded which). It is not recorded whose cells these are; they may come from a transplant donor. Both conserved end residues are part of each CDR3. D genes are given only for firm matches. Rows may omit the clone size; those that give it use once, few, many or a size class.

cdr3_aa: CASSYSGRFNYGYTF; cdr3_nt: TGTGCCAGCAGTTACTCAGGGCGATTTAACTATGGCTACACCTTC; d_call: NA; j_call: TRBJ1-2; v_call: TRBV6-2/TRBV6-3; clone_size: NA
cdr3_aa: CATSETVQGSYEQYF; cdr3_nt: TGTGCCACCAGTGAAACCGTACAGGGGTCCTACGAGCAGTACTTC; d_call: TRBD1; j_call: TRBJ2-7; v_call: TRBV24-1; clone_size: NA
cdr3_aa: CASSLRRPVGGSGYTF; cdr3_nt: TGTGCCAGCAGTCTACGGAGGCCCGTGGGGGGCTCTGGCTACACCTTC; d_call: NA; j_call: TRBJ1-2; v_call: TRBV12-3/TRBV12-4; clone_size: few
cdr3_aa: CASSPGAAKNIQYF; cdr3_nt: TGTGCCAGCTCCCCCGGGGCGGCCAAAAACATTCAGTACTTC; d_call: NA; j_call: TRBJ2-4; v_call: TRBV11-1; clone_size: few
cdr3_aa: CASSTGGRYNEQFF; cdr3_nt: TGCGCCAGCAGCACGGGGGGCCGCTACAATGAGCAGTTCTTC; d_call: NA; j_call: TRBJ2-1; v_call: TRBV5-1; clone_size: NA
cdr3_aa: CSARDDSGLRNTEAFF; cdr3_nt: TGCAGTGCTAGAGACGACTCAGGGCTTCGAAACACTGAAGCTTTCTTT; d_call: NA; j_call: TRBJ1-1; v_call: TRBV20-1; clone_size: NA
cdr3_aa: CSASKTGVDTGELFF; cdr3_nt: TGCAGTGCTAGTAAGACAGGGGTTGACACCGGGGAGCTGTTTTTT; d_call: TRBD1; j_call: TRBJ2-2; v_call: TRBV20-1; clone_size: few
cdr3_aa: CASSSPVDAYNEQFF; cdr3_nt: TGTGCCAGCAGTTCACCAGTTGACGCGTACAATGAGCAGTTCTTC; d_call: NA; j_call: TRBJ2-1; v_call: TRBV12-3/TRBV12-4; clone_size: many
cdr3_aa: CASSLAGVVGDGYTF; cdr3_nt: TGCGCCAGCAGCTTGGCGGGGGTTGTAGGAGATGGCTACACCTTC; d_call: NA; j_call: TRBJ1-2; v_call: TRBV5-1; clone_size: few
cdr3_aa: CSARGVGETQYF; cdr3_nt: TGCAGTGCCCGGGGGGTCGGGGAGACCCAGTACTTC; d_call: TRBD2; j_call: TRBJ2-5; v_call: TRBV20-1; clone_size: NA
cdr3_aa: CASSSSGGGLNRGAVFF; cdr3_nt: NA; d_call: NA; j_call: TRBJ2-2; v_call: TRBV6-2/TRBV6-3; clone_size: few
cdr3_aa: CASSLEVRRQGGTGELFF; cdr3_nt: TGTGCCAGCAGCTTAGAAGTTCGCCGGCAGGGGGGCACCGGGGAGCTGTTTTTT; d_call: NA; j_call: TRBJ2-2; v_call: TRBV11-2; clone_size: few
cdr3_aa: CASSQVAGADTEAFF; cdr3_nt: TGCGCCAGCAGCCAAGTGGCGGGCGCGGACACTGAAGCTTTCTTT; d_call: NA; j_call: TRBJ1-1; v_call: TRBV4-3; clone_size: NA
cdr3_aa: CASRPAGDGNTIYF; cdr3_nt: TGCGCCAGCAGACCGGCGGGGGATGGAAACACCATATATTTT; d_call: NA; j_call: TRBJ1-3; v_call: TRBV5-1; clone_size: few
cdr3_aa: CASSLGQVTHEQYF; cdr3_nt: TGCGCTAGCAGCTTGGGACAGGTCACCCACGAGCAGTACTTC; d_call: TRBD1; j_call: TRBJ2-7; v_call: TRBV5-1; clone_size: few
cdr3_aa: CAGARRGGSYNSPLHF; cdr3_nt: TGTGCCGGGGCACGACGAGGGGGCTCCTATAATTCACCCCTCCACTTT; d_call: NA; j_call: TRBJ1-6; v_call: TRBV6-1; clone_size: few
cdr3_aa: CASSPDRFNSPLHF; cdr3_nt: TGTGCCAGCAGTCCTGACAGGTTTAATTCACCCCTCCACTTT; d_call: NA; j_call: TRBJ1-6; v_call: TRBV12-3/TRBV12-4; clone_size: few
cdr3_aa: CSAVLHAGELFF; cdr3_nt: TGCAGTGCAGTCCTTCACGCCGGGGAGCTGTTTTTT; d_call: NA; j_call: TRBJ2-2; v_call: TRBV20-1; clone_size: NA
cdr3_aa: CSTYAPGSLNTEAFF; cdr3_nt: TGCAGCACTTACGCACCAGGGTCCTTGAACACTGAAGCTTTCTTT; d_call: NA; j_call: TRBJ1-1; v_call: TRBV20-1; clone_size: NA
cdr3_aa: CASSSRGRGDQPQHF; cdr3_nt: TGTGCCAGCAGTTCTCGGGGACGGGGGGATCAGCCCCAGCATTTT; d_call: NA; j_call: TRBJ1-5; v_call: TRBV12-3/TRBV12-4; clone_size: many
cdr3_aa: CASSAGYRTNTGELFF; cdr3_nt: TGTGCCAGCAGCGCAGGGTACCGCACGAACACCGGGGAGCTGTTTTTT; d_call: NA; j_call: TRBJ2-2; v_call: TRBV7-6; clone_size: few
cdr3_aa: CSARERGLGSPLHF; cdr3_nt: TGCAGTGCTAGAGAGCGAGGGTTAGGATCACCCCTCCACTTT; d_call: NA; j_call: TRBJ1-6; v_call: TRBV20-1; clone_size: NA
cdr3_aa: CASSHISSGRLREQYF; cdr3_nt: TGTGCCAGCAGCCATATTTCTAGCGGGAGACTGCGGGAGCAGTACTTC; d_call: TRBD2; j_call: TRBJ2-7; v_call: TRBV3-1; clone_size: NA
cdr3_aa: CAWSPLVLGEQYF; cdr3_nt: TGTGCCTGGAGTCCTTTGGTGTTGGGGGAGCAGTACTTC; d_call: NA; j_call: TRBJ2-7; v_call: TRBV30; clone_size: NA
cdr3_aa: CASSRKGEGSYEQYF; cdr3_nt: TGTGCCAGCAGTAGGAAGGGAGAGGGCTCCTACGAGCAGTACTTC; d_call: NA; j_call: TRBJ2-7; v_call: TRBV6-1; clone_size: NA
cdr3_aa: CASSLIGSGAYGETQYF; cdr3_nt: TGTGCCAGCAGTCTTATCGGAAGCGGGGCTTACGGAGAGACCCAGTACTTC; d_call: TRBD2; j_call: TRBJ2-5; v_call: TRBV27; clone_size: NA
cdr3_aa: CASRRTHEQYF; cdr3_nt: TGTGCCAGCAGAAGGACCCACGAGCAGTACTTC; d_call: NA; j_call: TRBJ2-7; v_call: TRBV25-1; clone_size: NA
cdr3_aa: CASSIAGSYGYTF; cdr3_nt: TGTGCCAGTAGTATAGCTGGGTCCTATGGCTACACCTTC; d_call: NA; j_call: TRBJ1-2; v_call: TRBV19; clone_size: few
cdr3_aa: CASSLDPGFYGYTF; cdr3_nt: TGTGCCAGCAGCTTAGATCCGGGGTTCTATGGCTACACCTTC; d_call: NA; j_call: TRBJ1-2; v_call: TRBV7-9; clone_size: NA
cdr3_aa: CASSLAQRNYGYTF; cdr3_nt: TGTGCCAGCAGTTTAGCACAGAGAAACTATGGCTACACCTTC; d_call: NA; j_call: TRBJ1-2; v_call: TRBV12-3/TRBV12-4; clone_size: few